This is a list of T cell receptor beta chains from one sample in a study of T cell repertoires in cytomegalovirus infection. TCRdb independently ran MiXCR on the reads; one entry per CDR3 protein. The repertoire holds nearly 700,000 distinct CDR3 sequences, with around a third as singletons. These receptors have no identified antigens. The specimen comprised cultured PBMCs, sampled from culture after CMV antigen stimulation. The receptors stem from a human donor in good health (CMV status not recorded). Some clones in this sample may be carry-over from other donors' samples. Both conserved end residues are part of each CDR3. D genes are given only for firm matches. Clone size appears in some rows only: once, few, many, or a class for an expanded clone.

TRBV27	15	.	TRBD1	TRBJ1-6	CASRLTGGEGSPLHF	TGTGCCAGCAGGCTGACAGGGGGCGAGGGTTCACCCCTCCACTTT
TRBV7-9	13	few	.	TRBJ2-2	CASSRGDTGELFF	TGTGCCAGCAGTAGAGGGGACACCGGGGAGCTGTTTTTT
TRBV7-6	16	.	TRBD2	TRBJ2-3	CASSPTGLAETDTQYF	TGTGCCAGCAGCCCAACTGGACTAGCGGAGACAGATACGCAGTATTTT
TRBV12-3/TRBV12-4	17	few	.	TRBJ2-3	CASSFQVGRGRADTQYF	TGTGCCAGCAGCTTCCAGGTCGGGCGGGGTCGGGCAGATACGCAGTATTTT
TRBV7-2	13	few	.	TRBJ2-3	CASSPTQADTQYF	TGTGCCAGCAGCCCGACACAGGCAGATACGCAGTATTTT
TRBV5-1	16	.	.	TRBJ2-7	CASSLGQPYTIYEQYF	TGCGCCAGCAGCTTGGGGCAGCCGTACACTATTTACGAGCAGTACTTC
TRBV30	17	.	TRBD1	TRBJ2-6	CAWSLGTGFSGANVLTF	TGTGCCTGGAGTCTCGGGACAGGGTTCTCTGGGGCCAACGTCCTGACTTTC
TRBV4-3	13	few	.	TRBJ2-7	CASSQGSGSEQYF	TGCGCCAGCAGCCAAGGGTCAGGGTCCGAGCAGTACTTC
TRBV20-1	14	once	.	TRBJ2-3	CSARDRLNTDTQYF	TGCAGTGCTAGAGATAGACTCAACACAGATACGCAGTATTTT
TRBV6-1	13	.	.	TRBJ2-7	CASSRDPLYEQYF	TGTGCCAGCAGCAGGGACCCACTGTACGAGCAGTACTTC
TRBV7-2	14	many	TRBD1	TRBJ2-3	CASSNGQGADTQYF	TGTGCCAGCAGCAACGGACAGGGGGCAGATACGCAGTATTTT
TRBV5-4	15	few	TRBD2	TRBJ2-5	CASSSWTSGKETQYF	TGTGCCAGCAGCTCTTGGACTAGCGGGAAAGAGACCCAGTACTTC
TRBV7-2	15	.	TRBD2	TRBJ2-1	CASSYTSGGAYEQFF	TGTGCCAGCAGCTACACTAGCGGGGGGGCCTATGAGCAGTTCTTC
TRBV7-8	19	.	.	TRBJ1-3	CASSVGVFNPPSSGNTIYF	TGTGCCAGCAGCGTCGGGGTATTCAATCCGCCGAGCTCTGGAAACACCATATATTTT
TRBV27	14	.	TRBD1	TRBJ1-1	CATRSGTENTEAFF	TGTGCCACCCGATCTGGGACAGAGAACACTGAAGCTTTCTTT
TRBV19	14	.	TRBD1	TRBJ2-2	CASRVDREYGELFF	TGTGCCAGTAGGGTGGACAGGGAATACGGGGAGCTGTTTTTT
TRBV12-3/TRBV12-4	17	many	.	TRBJ1-2	CASSLPALGEANYGYTF	TGTGCCAGCAGTTTACCCGCGTTAGGAGAAGCTAACTATGGCTACACCTTC
TRBV5-1	14	.	.	TRBJ2-7	CASSSQDTHYEQYF	TGCGCCAGCAGCTCGCAGGACACACACTACGAGCAGTACTTC
TRBV7-9	14	once	TRBD1	TRBJ2-2	CASGQGANTGELFF	TGTGCCAGTGGCCAGGGGGCGAACACCGGGGAGCTGTTTTTT
TRBV29-1	15	.	TRBD1	TRBJ2-1	CSAGAGTGAYNEQFF	TGCAGCGCCGGGGCGGGGACAGGGGCCTACAATGAGCAGTTCTTC
TRBV20-1	17	.	TRBD2	TRBJ2-3	CSARGSGAAVLAGTQYF	TGCAGTGCTAGAGGATCAGGGGCCGCGGTACTAGCGGGGACGCAGTATTTT
TRBV4-1	14	.	.	TRBJ2-7	CASSQERTSYEQYF	TGCGCCAGCAGCCAAGAACGGACCTCCTACGAGCAGTACTTC
TRBV5-4	15	.	TRBD2	TRBJ2-5	CASKVGGRARETQYF	TGTGCCAGCAAAGTTGGCGGGAGGGCCAGGGAGACCCAGTACTTC
TRBV28	14	.	TRBD1	TRBJ1-1	CASRLGQGIGEAFF	TGTGCCAGCAGACTGGGACAGGGGATCGGTGAAGCTTTCTTT
TRBV28	15	.	TRBD1	TRBJ2-5	CASSFPQGASETQYF	TGTGCCAGCAGTTTCCCCCAGGGGGCATCGGAGACCCAGTACTTC
TRBV10-3	15	.	.	TRBJ1-2	CAISDFPPENYGYTF	TGTGCCATCAGTGACTTTCCGCCGGAGAACTATGGCTACACCTTC
TRBV10-3	16	.	TRBD2	TRBJ2-5	CAISRLAGDPWETQYF	TGTGCCATCAGTAGACTAGCGGGAGATCCTTGGGAGACCCAGTACTTC
TRBV20-1	14	.	TRBD1	TRBJ2-7	CSARAATGGYEQYF	TGCAGTGCTAGAGCCGCGACAGGGGGATACGAGCAGTACTTC
TRBV20-1	13	.	TRBD1	TRBJ2-7	CSARTGSIDEQYF	TGCAGTGCTAGGACAGGGAGTATCGACGAGCAGTACTTC
TRBV7-2	14	many	.	TRBJ1-4	CASSLGVPNEKLFF	TGTGCCAGCAGCTTAGGGGTCCCTAATGAAAAACTGTTTTTT
TRBV19	18	many	TRBD2	TRBJ2-1	CASSTPRLAGLSYNEQFF	TGTGCCAGTAGTACTCCCCGGCTAGCGGGCCTCTCCTACAATGAGCAGTTCTTC
TRBV6-1	14	.	TRBD1	TRBJ2-7	CASSEPGQGDEQYF	TGTGCCAGCAGTGAACCGGGACAGGGAGACGAGCAGTACTTC
TRBV7-6	15	.	.	TRBJ2-3	CASSSPPPSTDTQYF	TGTGCCAGCAGCTCCCCTCCCCCGAGCACAGATACGCAGTATTTT
TRBV7-8	16	.	TRBD1	TRBJ1-6	CASTQAGTGLNSPLHF	TGTGCCAGCACTCAGGCCGGGACAGGGCTCAATTCACCCCTCCACTTT
TRBV4-1	13	few	.	TRBJ1-2	CASSQKEGYGYTF	TGCGCCAGCAGCCAGAAAGAAGGTTATGGCTACACCTTC
TRBV7-2	15	many	TRBD1	TRBJ2-7	CASTEGQGAFYEQYF	TGTGCCAGCACCGAAGGACAGGGGGCATTCTACGAGCAGTACTTC
TRBV20-1	14	.	.	TRBJ2-7	CSARDRQRLYEQYF	TGCAGTGCTAGAGATAGGCAGCGCCTCTACGAGCAGTACTTC
TRBV27	16	few	TRBD1	TRBJ1-2	CASRSYLKGANYGYTF	TGTGCCAGCAGATCATACCTGAAGGGGGCAAACTATGGCTACACCTTC
TRBV6-1	14	.	.	TRBJ2-7	CASSDLDYSYEQYF	TGTGCCAGCAGTGATTTGGACTACTCCTACGAGCAGTACTTC
TRBV4-3	17	.	TRBD1	TRBJ1-1	CASSQALQGGSRMEAFF	TGCGCCAGCAGCCAAGCCCTGCAGGGGGGCAGCCGTATGGAAGCTTTCTTT
TRBV4-2	17	few	TRBD2	TRBJ2-7	CASSQAGIGGSSYEQYF	TGTGCCAGCAGCCAAGCCGGAATCGGGGGGAGCTCCTACGAGCAGTACTTC
TRBV12-3/TRBV12-4	16	few	TRBD2	TRBJ2-7	CASSSARTSLAYEQYF	TGTGCCAGCAGTTCCGCCCGGACTAGTCTCGCCTACGAGCAGTACTTC
TRBV11-3	17	.	.	TRBJ2-2	CASGGPSGRREAGELFF	TGTGCCAGCGGTGGCCCCTCCGGGCGGAGGGAGGCTGGGGAGCTGTTTTTT
TRBV7-9	15	.	TRBD1	TRBJ2-7	CASSPGTGGWYEQYF	TGTGCCAGCAGCCCTGGGACAGGGGGTTGGTACGAGCAGTACTTC
TRBV4-3	18	.	.	TRBJ1-1	CASSQHEGWSSLGTEAFF	TGCGCCAGCAGCCAACATGAGGGGTGGAGTTCGCTGGGCACTGAAGCTTTCTTT
TRBV12-3/TRBV12-4	14	.	.	TRBJ2-6	CASSGQSGANVLTF	TGTGCCAGCAGCGGACAGTCTGGGGCCAACGTCCTGACTTTC
TRBV7-2	15	.	.	TRBJ2-7	CASSFPRGGFYEQYF	TGTGCCAGCAGCTTCCCGCGAGGGGGTTTCTACGAGCAGTACTTC
TRBV7-9	16	many	.	TRBJ2-2	CASRPPGGARTGELFF	TGTGCCAGCAGACCCCCTGGGGGGGCGAGGACCGGGGAGCTGTTTTTT
TRBV12-3/TRBV12-4	14	.	.	TRBJ2-5	CASRGRTDQETQYF	TGTGCCAGCAGGGGGAGGACAGACCAAGAGACCCAGTACTTC
TRBV12-3/TRBV12-4	14	.	.	TRBJ2-3	CASSLTTSGDTQYF	TGTGCCAGCAGCCTCACCACGAGTGGAGATACGCAGTATTTT
TRBV6-1	13	.	.	TRBJ1-1	CASKHAGYTEAFF	TGTGCCAGCAAACACGCAGGGTATACTGAAGCTTTCTTT
TRBV7-2	13	many	TRBD1	TRBJ2-1	CASSEQGPNEQFF	TGTGCCAGCAGCGAACAGGGGCCCAATGAGCAGTTCTTC
TRBV6-5	14	.	.	TRBJ2-1	CASRLGTPHNEQFF	TGTGCCAGCAGATTAGGGACCCCACACAATGAGCAGTTCTTC